Presented here are 26 T cell receptor beta chains from one specimen sequenced in a study of T-cell reconstitution after alpha-beta-depleted transplantation in children. During its preparation, the TCRbeta library received unique molecular identifiers. Via MiXCR, TCRdb re-called the PCR reads, giving one row per CDR3 protein. The table includes 70,000 to 95,000 distinct CDR3 sequences, around 15% detected once. The specimen was PBMCs, mostly from graft donor cells, collected 180 days after TCRalphabeta/CD19-depleted stem cell transplant. Source of these receptors: a male patient between 2 and 10 years old who had a stem cell transplant for acute lymphoblastic leukemia, so the T cells may come from the graft donor.

The chain couples TRBV7-6 to TRBJ2-7, with 8 bases matching TRBD1. The germline V gene has CDR1 SGHVS and CDR2 FNYEAQ. CDR3 length: 15 amino acids. Germline trimming cut 1 base from V and 6 bases from J; bases unmatched to any gene: 8. CDR3 amino acids: CASSLVARGRGEQYF. The CDR3 coding sequence is TGTGCCAGCAGCTTAGTGGCCAGGGGGCGAGGCGAGCAGTACTTC.

As concerns this clonotype: Just one base apart from a much larger clone, this may be a read error. This rearrangement joins TRBV20-1 to TRBJ1-2, with a possible D match to TRBD1 (5 bases). Germline V CDR1 and CDR2: DFQATT, SNEGSKA (reference sequence). The CDR3 runs to 13 residues. The CDR3 is CSAPGQLNYGDTF. The CDR3 region has the DNA TGCAGTGCCCCAGGGCAGCTTAACTATGGCGACACCTTC.

V usage is TRBV20-1 and J usage is TRBJ1-2; D perhaps matches TRBD1 (5 bases). Trimming pared 6 bases from V and 1 base from J, leaving 15 bases between. The CDR3 loop spans 14 amino acids. Germline values: CDR1 DFQATT, CDR2 SNEGSKA (reference sequence). In DNA form, the CDR3 reads TGCAGTGCGGGGCGTGTAGAGGATAACTATGGCTACACCTTC. Translation gives CSAGRVEDNYGYTF.

A few counts support this clonotype. The chain carries TRBV7-9 and TRBJ2-2, with a tentative D call TRBD1 (6 bases). The V and J ends lost 4 bases and 0 bases respectively, with 15 bases between them. CDR3 size: 17 residues. CDR1 and CDR2 from the germline V gene are SEHNR and FQNEAQ (reference sequence). In DNA, the CDR3 is TGTGCCAGCAGCTCAAAAGACAGGACTGCGAACACCGGGGAGCTGTTTTTT. This codes for CASSSKDRTANTGELFF.

This chain uses TRBV5-1 with TRBJ2-1, with 7 nucleotides matching TRBD1. Per the germline V gene, CDR1 is SGHRS and CDR2 is YFSETQ. The CDR3 is 15 amino acids. After removal of 5 bases from V and 3 bases from J, the junction contained 8 bases not matched to a gene. CDR3: CASRFRTGGYNEQFF. As DNA, the CDR3 is TGCGCCAGCAGGTTCCGGACAGGAGGCTACAATGAGCAGTTCTTC.

Ten or more counts support this clonotype. The rearrangement links TRBV4-2 to TRBJ1-5; maybe TRBD1 (6 bases). The germline V gene has CDR1 LGHNA and CDR2 YNFKEQ. The V end was cut by 0 bases, the J end by 3 bases, with 12 bases between. The CDR3 has 16 residues. The CDR3 protein is CASSQDPGGTNQPQHF. The CDR3 DNA reads TGTGCCAGCAGCCAAGATCCCGGGGGCACCAATCAGCCCCAGCATTTT.

This clonotype has only a few counts. The CDR3 is CASSIRDRNIETQYF. DNA of the CDR3: TGTGCCAGCAGTATCCGGGACAGGAACATAGAGACCCAGTACTTC. The chain joins TRBV12-3 or TRBV12-4 to TRBJ2-5; 8 nucleotides match TRBD1. The CDR3 has 15 amino acids. V was pared by 5 bases and J by 4 bases, with 9 bases of the junction left unmatched.

Many counts were recorded for this clonotype. The rearrangement links TRBV7-8 to TRBJ1-1; TRBD1 aligns across 9 bases. CDR3 size: 19 residues. CDR1 SGHVS and CDR2 FQNEAQ come from the germline V gene. V trimming: 5 bases; J trimming: 0 bases; junction bases outside the gene matches: 16. The CDR3, as DNA: TGTGCCAGCAGCGAGGGACAGGGCCTTCTCGCACAAATGAACACTGAAGCTTTCTTT. Translating it yields CASSEGQGLLAQMNTEAFF.

The gene calls are TRBV29-1 and TRBJ2-3, with D unclear. The ends were cut back, 0 bases at V and 5 bases at J, with 9 bases in the middle. CDR1 is SQVTM and CDR2 is ANQGSEA in the germline V gene. The CDR3 has 13 residues. The chain's CDR3 is CSVEDRRKDTQYF. CDR3 bases: TGCAGCGTTGAAGATCGGAGAAAAGATACGCAGTATTTT.

The V gene is TRBV7-9, the J gene TRBJ2-1; D is unclear. CDR3 length equals 13 residues. V was trimmed by 4 bases and J by 6 bases, leaving 10 bases between them. Germline V CDR1 and CDR2: SEHNR, FQNEAQ (reference sequence). CDR3 coding DNA: TGTGCCAGCAGCTCCCATATAACCAATGAGCAGTTCTTC. Translated, it gives CASSSHITNEQFF.

The rearrangement uses TRBV7-9 and TRBJ2-5, with TRBD1 matching over 12 bases. The CDR3 length is 16 residues. The germline V gene has CDR1 SEHNR and CDR2 FQNEAQ (reference sequence). Trimming removed 6 bases from V and 1 base from J; junction bases left unmatched: 6. This CDR3 is CASRGTGGAGQETQYF. CDR3 nucleotide sequence: TGTGCCAGCAGGGGGACAGGGGGCGCGGGCCAAGAGACCCAGTACTTC.

V gene TRBV5-1 combines with J gene TRBJ2-2; D gene uncertain. The CDR3 runs to 14 residues. Deletions cut 0 bases from V and 4 bases from J, with 7 bases between. CDR1 and CDR2 (germline): SGHRS, YFSETQ. The chain's CDR3 is CASSLALFTGELFF. The CDR3 DNA reads as TGCGCCAGCAGCTTGGCTCTGTTCACCGGGGAGCTGTTTTTT.

This clonotype was seen at least ten times. In DNA form, the CDR3 reads TGCGCCAGCAGCCAAGTGGCAGGGGTCGACGAGCAGTACTTC. Residues: CASSQVAGVDEQYF. The chain carries TRBV4-3 and TRBJ2-7; a weak D match, TRBD1 (6 bases). There are 14 residues in the CDR3. Germline CDR1 is LGHNA and CDR2 is YSLEER. Trimming stripped 1 base from V and 5 bases from J, with 12 bases between.

The J gene is TRBJ2-1, the V gene TRBV12-5; 16 bases agree with TRBD2. V lost 3 bases to trimming and J lost 5 bases; unmatched junction nucleotides: 7. The germline V gene has CDR1 LGHNT and CDR2 FRNRAP. CDR3 length equals 18 residues. CDR3 sequence: CASGFGTSGGAFNNEQFF. CDR3 in DNA: TGTGCTAGTGGTTTCGGGACTAGCGGGGGGGCCTTCAACAATGAGCAGTTCTTC.

The rearrangement joins TRBV12-3 or TRBV12-4 to TRBJ2-4; D perhaps matches TRBD1 (7 bases). V shed 5 bases and J shed 3 bases, with 14 bases lying between them. The CDR3 runs to 15 residues. The CDR3: CASSPGDRLKNIQYF. CDR3 nucleotides: TGTGCCAGCAGTCCGGGGGACAGACTCAAAAACATTCAGTACTTC.

This clonotype was counted at least ten times. The chain uses TRBV7-2 and TRBJ2-3, with unresolved D. The V gene's germline CDR1 is SGHTA and CDR2 FQGNSA. The V end was cut by 4 bases, the J end by 2 bases, with 1 base between. This CDR3 has 11 amino acids. The chain's CDR3 is CASSYTDTQYF. The CDR3 DNA reads as TGTGCCAGCAGCTACACAGATACGCAGTATTTT.

This clonotype was seen a handful of times. The chain employs TRBV11-2 and TRBJ2-4; the D is unclear. V was shortened by 0 bases and J by 6 bases, with 6 bases between the two germline ends. The CDR3 is 13 amino acids. The germline CDR1 and CDR2 sequences are SGHAT and FQNNGV. The CDR3 loop is CASSLDLGNIQYF. The CDR3 nucleotides are TGTGCCAGCAGCTTAGACCTGGGAAACATTCAGTACTTC. The variable domain in full, with the rest retrieved from reference TRBV11-2 and TRBJ2-4, is EAGVAQSPRYKIIEKRQSVAFWCNPISGHATLYWYQQILGQGPKLLIQFQNNGVVDDSQLPKDRFSAERLKGVDSTLKIQPAKLEDSAVYLCASSLDLGNIQYFGAGTRLSVL.

This clonotype has only a few counts. The chain has TRBV18 and TRBJ2-7; 9 bases are shared with TRBD1. The junction had 6 bases not matched to a gene; V was cut back by 4 bases and J by 5 bases. CDR1 and CDR2 (germline): KGHSH, LQKENI. The CDR3 loop spans 14 amino acids. In nucleotides, the CDR3 is TGTGCCAGCTCACTGGACAGGGGCGGAGACGAGCAGTACTTC. Translated, it gives CASSLDRGGDEQYF.

The chain has TRBV10-1 and TRBJ2-3; D call uncertain. Germline-derived CDR1 and CDR2 are WNHNN and SYGVQD (reference sequence). This CDR3 contains 13 residues. V was clipped by 5 bases and J by 5 bases, with 11 bases between them. DNA for the CDR3: TGCGCCAGCAGTAAGGACGGCAAAGATACGCAGTATTTT. Protein sequence: CASSKDGKDTQYF.

V is TRBV19 and J is TRBJ1-5; the match to TRBD1 covers 8 bases. The V gene end was trimmed by 7 bases and the J gene end by 2 bases; junction bases not matched to a gene: 7. CDR1 and CDR2 from the germline V gene are LNHDA and SQIVND (reference sequence). The CDR3 contains 15 residues. CDR3 in DNA: TGTGCCAGTAAACCACAGGGGGTTGGCAATCAGCCCCAGCATTTT. Its protein product is CASKPQGVGNQPQHF.

The gene calls are TRBV20-1 and TRBJ2-5; no clear D. This CDR3 region has 12 residues. V lost 5 bases and J lost 1, with 8 bases in between. CDR1 DFQATT and CDR2 SNEGSKA come from the germline V gene (reference sequence). CDR3 protein: CSAHPAQETQYF. CDR3 bases: TGCAGTGCTCATCCCGCCCAAGAGACCCAGTACTTC.

The J gene is TRBJ2-3, the V gene TRBV7-8, with D tentatively TRBD1 (5 bases). This CDR3 is 14 amino acids long. V lost 2 bases and J lost 4, with 10 bases in between. In germline, CDR1 is SGHVS, CDR2 FQNEAQ. CDR3 loop: CASSLRQGADTQYF. Written as DNA, the CDR3 is TGTGCCAGCAGCTTACGGCAGGGTGCAGATACGCAGTATTTT.

This clonotype has a handful of counts. V usage is TRBV29-1 and J usage is TRBJ2-1, with 8 nucleotides matching TRBD2. Germline loops: CDR1 SQVTM, CDR2 ANQGSEA. The CDR3 is 13 amino acids. Trimming cost V 5 bases and J 8 bases; bases outside gene matches: 8. This chain's CDR3 is CSVQAGAVDEQFF. The CDR3 DNA is TGCAGCGTTCAAGCGGGGGCTGTGGATGAGCAGTTCTTC.

This clonotype was seen repeatedly, ten times or more. The CDR3 sequence: CASSLGDRVNTEAFF. For the CDR3, the DNA is TGTGCCAGCAGCTTAGGGGACAGGGTGAACACTGAAGCTTTCTTT. The V gene is TRBV7-2, the J gene TRBJ1-1; TRBD1 matches at 9 bases. The germline gives CDR1 SGHTA, CDR2 FQGNSA. The CDR3 totals 15 residues. V shed 1 base and J 0 bases; nucleotides not matched to a gene: 0.

This clonotype was seen many times. J is TRBJ1-1 and V is TRBV5-1; possible D gene TRBD1, 5 bases. V was shortened by 2 bases and J by 0 bases, with 14 bases between the two germline ends. The CDR3 runs 16 residues. Germline V gene data show CDR1 as SGHRS and CDR2 as YFSETQ. DNA for the CDR3: TGCGCCAGCAGCTTTGAGAGGGGAGCGGTGAACACTGAAGCTTTCTTT. This gives the protein CASSFERGAVNTEAFF.

This clonotype was picked up a small number of times. The rearrangement uses TRBV6-4 and TRBJ2-2; 8 bases are a match to TRBD1. In germline, CDR1 is MRHNA, CDR2 SNTAGT. The CDR3 has 17 amino acids. V lost 6 bases and J lost 2; bases outside the gene matches: 11. CDR3: CASSLTGASVNTGELFF. CDR3 in DNA: TGTGCCAGCAGCTTGACAGGGGCTAGCGTAAACACCGGGGAGCTGTTTTTT.